This T cell receptor (gamma chain) was found in a study of gamma delta lymphoproliferative disorders and STAT genes. The receptor sequences were amplified from genomic DNA of peripheral blood mononuclear cells. TCRdb re-processed the multiplex PCR reads using CATT. The top ten hold approximately 56% of the sample, which has around 2,200 gamma-chain clones, around a tenth seen once. The CDR3 has 11 amino acids. Germline CDR1 and CDR2: VENAVY and YDSYNSRV. The ends lost 4 bases at V and 9 bases at J; junction bases unmatched: 6. The sequencing input was blood. The chain carries TRGV8 and TRGJ1 or TRGJ2. The J gene, left out of TCRdb, was set here by checking the DNA against germline. The TCR originated in a human donor with gamma-delta T-cell large granular lymphocyte leukemia. CDR3 region: CATWEEGKKLF. The CDR3 DNA reads TGTGCCACCTGGGAAGAAGGTAAGAAACTCTTT.